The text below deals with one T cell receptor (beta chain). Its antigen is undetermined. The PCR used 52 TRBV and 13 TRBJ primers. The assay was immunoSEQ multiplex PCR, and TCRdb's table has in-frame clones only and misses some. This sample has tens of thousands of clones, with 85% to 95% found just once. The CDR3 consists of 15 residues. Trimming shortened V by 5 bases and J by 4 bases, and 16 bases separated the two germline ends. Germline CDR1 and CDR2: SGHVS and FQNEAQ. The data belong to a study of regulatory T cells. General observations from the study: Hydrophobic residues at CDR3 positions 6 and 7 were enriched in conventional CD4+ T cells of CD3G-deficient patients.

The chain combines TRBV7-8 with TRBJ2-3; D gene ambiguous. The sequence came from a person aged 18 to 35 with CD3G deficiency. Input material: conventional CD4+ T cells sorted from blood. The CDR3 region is CASSPTRMAPDTQYF. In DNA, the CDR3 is TGTGCCAGCAGCCCCACGCGGATGGCCCCAGATACGCAGTATTTT.